These 3 T cell receptor beta chains share one sample of origin, sequenced in a study of T cells in localized non-small cell lung cancer. The method was immunoSEQ multiplex PCR; TCRdb's version includes in-frame clones alone and lacks a portion of them. In the table there are about 27,000 clones, 80% to 90% of which are singletons. This specimen was peripheral blood, taken before any cancer treatment. The source is an older female donor with stage II squamous cell lung carcinoma.

The V gene is TRBV5-1, the J gene TRBJ2-1; D call uncertain. The CDR3 runs to 12 residues. The V gene lost 5 bases and the J gene lost 8 bases, with 11 bases spanning the gap. Germline loops: CDR1 SGHRS, CDR2 YFSETQ. The chain's CDR3 is CASSRAPDEQFF. CDR3 nucleotides: TGCGCCAGCAGTCGTGCTCCCGATGAGCAGTTCTTC.

Only one count was recorded for this clone. The V gene is TRBV6-1, the J gene TRBJ2-7; D may correspond to TRBD1 or TRBD2 (5 bases each). Trimming took 5 bases from V and 1 from J, leaving 12 bases between them. CDR1 is MNHNS and CDR2 is SASEGT in the germline V gene. The CDR3 has 14 residues. The CDR3 DNA is TGTGCCAGCAGTTCGTTGTGGGGGTCCTACGAGCAGTACTTC. It yields the protein CASSSLWGSYEQYF.

V is TRBV7-2 and J is TRBJ1-1, with 7 bases lining up with TRBD1. This CDR3 region has 10 residues. Germline trimming cut 6 bases from V and 11 bases from J; bases unmatched to any gene: 3. Germline lookup yields CDR1 SGHTA and CDR2 FQGNSA. Written as DNA, the CDR3 is TGTGCCAGCAGGAGACAGGGCGCTTTCTTT. Protein: CASRRQGAFF.